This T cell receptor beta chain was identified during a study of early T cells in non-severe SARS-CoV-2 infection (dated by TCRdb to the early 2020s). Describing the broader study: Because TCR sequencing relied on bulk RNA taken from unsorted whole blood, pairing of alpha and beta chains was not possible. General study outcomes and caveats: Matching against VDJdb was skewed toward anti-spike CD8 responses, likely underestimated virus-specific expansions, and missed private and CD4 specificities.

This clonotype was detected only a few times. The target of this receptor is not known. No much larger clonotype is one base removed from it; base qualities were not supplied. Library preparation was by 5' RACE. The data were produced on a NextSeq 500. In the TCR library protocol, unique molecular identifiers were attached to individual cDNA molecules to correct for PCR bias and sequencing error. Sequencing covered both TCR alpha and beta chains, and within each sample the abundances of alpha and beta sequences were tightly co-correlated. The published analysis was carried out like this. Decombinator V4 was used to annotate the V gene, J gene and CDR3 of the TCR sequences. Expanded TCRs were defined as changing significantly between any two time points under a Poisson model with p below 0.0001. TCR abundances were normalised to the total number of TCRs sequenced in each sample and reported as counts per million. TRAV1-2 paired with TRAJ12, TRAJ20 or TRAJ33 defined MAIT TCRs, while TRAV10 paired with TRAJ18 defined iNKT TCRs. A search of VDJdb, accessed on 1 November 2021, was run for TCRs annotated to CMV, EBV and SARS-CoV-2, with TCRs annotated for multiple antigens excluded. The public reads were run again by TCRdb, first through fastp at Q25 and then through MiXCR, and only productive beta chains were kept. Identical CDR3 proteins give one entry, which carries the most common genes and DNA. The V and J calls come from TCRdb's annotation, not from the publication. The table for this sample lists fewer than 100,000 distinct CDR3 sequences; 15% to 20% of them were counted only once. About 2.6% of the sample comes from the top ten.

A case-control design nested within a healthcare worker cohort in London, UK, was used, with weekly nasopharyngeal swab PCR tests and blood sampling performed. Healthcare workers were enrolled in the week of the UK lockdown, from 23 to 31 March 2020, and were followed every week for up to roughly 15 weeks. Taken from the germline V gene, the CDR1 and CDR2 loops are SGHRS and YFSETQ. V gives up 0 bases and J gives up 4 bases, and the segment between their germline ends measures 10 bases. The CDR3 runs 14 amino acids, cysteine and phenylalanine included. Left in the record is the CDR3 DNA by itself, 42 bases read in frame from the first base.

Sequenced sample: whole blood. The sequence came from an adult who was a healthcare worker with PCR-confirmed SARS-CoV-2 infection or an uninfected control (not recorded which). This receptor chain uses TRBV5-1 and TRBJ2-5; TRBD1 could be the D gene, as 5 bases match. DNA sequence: TGCGCCAGCAGCTTGGCAGGCCAGGGAGAGACCCAGTACTTC. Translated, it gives CASSLAGQGETQYF. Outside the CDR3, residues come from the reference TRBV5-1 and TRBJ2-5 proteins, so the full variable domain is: KAGVTQTPRYLIKTRGQQVTLSCSPISGHRSVSWYQQTPGQGLQFLFEYFSETQRNKGNFPGRFSGRQFSNSRSEMNVSTLELGDSALYLCASSLAGQGETQYFGPGTRLLVL.